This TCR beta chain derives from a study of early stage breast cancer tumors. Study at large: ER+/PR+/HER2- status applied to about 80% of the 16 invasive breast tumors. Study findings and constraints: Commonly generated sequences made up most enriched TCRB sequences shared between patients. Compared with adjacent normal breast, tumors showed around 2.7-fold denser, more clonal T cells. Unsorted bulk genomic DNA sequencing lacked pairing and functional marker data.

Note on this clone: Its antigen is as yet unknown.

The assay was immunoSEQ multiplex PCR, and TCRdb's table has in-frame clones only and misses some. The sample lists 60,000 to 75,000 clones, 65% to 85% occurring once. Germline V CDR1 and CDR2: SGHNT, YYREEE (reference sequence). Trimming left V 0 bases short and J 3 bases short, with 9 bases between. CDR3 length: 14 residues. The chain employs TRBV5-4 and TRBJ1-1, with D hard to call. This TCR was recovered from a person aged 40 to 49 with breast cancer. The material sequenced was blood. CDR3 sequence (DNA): TGTGCCAGCAGCTTGGCCCTGGACGACACTGAAGCTTTCTTT. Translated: CASSLALDDTEAFF.